This TCR beta chain was recovered during a study of T cells after yellow fever vaccination. CDR3 length equals 17 residues. Germline loops: CDR1 MGHDK, CDR2 SYGVNS. V trimming: 5 bases; J trimming: 2 bases; junction bases outside the gene matches: 12. This clonotype was detected a few times. TCRdb ran MiXCR on the 5' RACE reads and lists one entry per CDR3 protein. The repertoire holds 300,000 to 400,000 distinct CDR3 sequences, with 8.7% as singletons. The sequence came from a young man who received the YFV17D yellow fever vaccine. V usage is TRBV25-1 and J usage is TRBJ2-3, with TRBD2 identical over 8 bases. The source was PBMCs, collected on the day of the first yellow fever vaccination. As DNA, the CDR3 is TGTGCCAGCAGTAGCCTGTCGGGGGGGGATTACACAGATACGCAGTATTTT. It encodes CASSSLSGGDYTDTQYF. Full variable domain (outside the CDR3, taken from reference TRBV25-1 and TRBJ2-3): EADIYQTPRYLVIGTGKKITLECSQTMGHDKMYWYQQDPGMELHLIHYSYGVNSTEKGDLSSESTVSRIRTEHFPLTLESARPSHTSQYLCASSSLSGGDYTDTQYFGPGTRLTVL.